This entry is about one T cell receptor beta chain. Antigen unknown. This record comes from a study of CD8+CD57+ T cells in acquired aplastic anemia. The wider study: The mean DNA yield obtained from sorted CD4+ and CD8+ cells came to 3 to 3.5 ug.

CDR3 and TCR beta VDJ profiling relied on a genomic DNA template. MiXCR, run by TCRdb on the reads, gives a single entry per CDR3 protein. The data contain about 210,000 distinct CDR3 sequences, roughly 35% of them singletons. General study findings and limits: In common between the patients and the controls were more than 25 CD8+ CDR3 sequences.

The CDR3 runs to 14 residues. Trimming took off 1 base at V and 2 bases at J, with 9 bases between the two ends. The germline gives CDR1 SGHVS, CDR2 FQNEAQ. The chain couples TRBV7-8 to TRBJ2-7, with D tentatively TRBD1 (5 bases). What was sequenced was sorted CD4+, CD8+, or CD8+CD57+ T cells (not recorded which) from PBMCs. This TCR came from a human donor in good health, serving as a control. The chain's CDR3 is CASSLVGQTYEQYF. For the CDR3, the DNA is TGTGCCAGCAGCTTAGTAGGACAAACCTACGAGCAGTACTTC. Looking up the rest from reference TRBV7-8 and TRBJ2-7 gives the full variable domain: GAGVSQSPRYKVAKRGQDVALRCDPISGHVSLFWYQQALGQGPEFLTYFQNEAQLDKSGLPSDRFFAERPEGSVSTLKIQRTQQEDSAVYLCASSLVGQTYEQYFGPGTRLTVT.